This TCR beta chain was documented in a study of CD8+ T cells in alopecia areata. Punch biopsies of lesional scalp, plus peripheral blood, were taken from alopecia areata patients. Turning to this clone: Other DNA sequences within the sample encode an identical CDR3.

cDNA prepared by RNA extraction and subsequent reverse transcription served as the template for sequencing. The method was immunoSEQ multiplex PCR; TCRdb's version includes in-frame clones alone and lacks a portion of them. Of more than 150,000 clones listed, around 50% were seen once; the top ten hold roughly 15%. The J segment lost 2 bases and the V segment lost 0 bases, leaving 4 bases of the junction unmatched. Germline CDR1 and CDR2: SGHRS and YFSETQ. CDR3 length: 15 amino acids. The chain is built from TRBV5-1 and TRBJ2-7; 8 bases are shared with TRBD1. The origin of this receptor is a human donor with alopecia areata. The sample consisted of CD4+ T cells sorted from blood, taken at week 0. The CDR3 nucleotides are TGCGCCAGCAGCTTGGGCGGACAGGGACCCTACGAGCAGTACTTC. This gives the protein CASSLGGQGPYEQYF.